The sequence of this T cell receptor beta chain was determined in a study of molecular identifiers for immune sequencing clone quantification (dated by TCRdb to 2016 to 2019). General notes on the study: In a replicate experiment, RNA from roughly 21,000 or 96,000 naive CD8 T cells was split into five aliquots, four of which were sequenced. The study was a methods study using CD8 T cells to benchmark molecular-identifier clustering-based TCR repertoire sequencing (MIDCIRS) and TCR RNA copy counting.

Reading from cysteine to phenylalanine, the CDR3 counts 11 amino acids. The entry retains the CDR3 DNA only, 33 bases that are in frame from base 1. V sheds 10 bases and J sheds 5 bases, leaving 9 bases between their ends. As encoded in the germline V gene, CDR1 is MDHEN while CDR2 is SYDVKM. Overall results and qualifications from the work: Highly expanded clone sizes could be underestimated if identical TCR molecules share a barcode. A single cell's worth of spiked-in Jurkat TCR RNA was reported detectable even among approximately 930,000 naive CD8 T cells. In CMV-specific effector cells, clones with more than 20 RNA copies accounted for over 97% of molecules, whereas in naive cells such clones accounted for under 1%. Spiked-in Jurkat TCR RNA (10 copies' worth), which is not part of the donor repertoire, was contained in the naive libraries. Without barcode sub-clustering, chimeric consensus sequences inflated TCR diversity; chimeras reached as high as 47%. Modeling gave about 3.2 recovered TCR RNA copies per cell versus around 10 by digital PCR, implying 25% to 30% capture efficiency.

Libraries of naive CD8 T cells were generated from roughly 20,000 to 1,000,000 sorted cells, with 10%, 30% or 50% of the purified RNA used. Naive CD8 T cells were FACS-sorted as CD8+CD4-CCR7+CD45RA+ on a BD FACSAria II into RLT Plus buffer. Approximately eleven TCR copies' worth of Jurkat RNA were spiked into roughly 17,000-1,100,000 naive CD8 T cell samples to test detection sensitivity. CD8 T cells were enriched using RosetteSep CD8+ T Cell Enrichment Cocktail and Ficoll-Paque, and the enriched cells then underwent ACK red cell lysis. In this sample, this clonotype turned up a few times. No antigen is known for it. The sample holds no much larger clone one base away, and base qualities are not on file. Library construction relied on PCR. The sequencer was a NextSeq 500. Bulk TCR libraries were prepared as previously described, using TCR primers listed in Table S5. The Qiagen AllPrep DNA/RNA kit was used to purify total RNA. Before analysis, reads from multiple sequencing runs of one library were combined. The published analysis was carried out like this. Reads were retained only if an exact TCR constant sequence was present, and the retained reads were trimmed to 150 nt and grouped according to their 12-nt molecular barcodes. Reads in each barcode group were sub-clustered using a 15% Levenshtein threshold, and a quality-weighted consensus sequence was built for each RNA molecule. Non-functional sequences were discarded, and so were lower-count sequences lying one edit away from another sequence. On the basis of fitting two negative binomial distributions, barcode sub-clusters with fewer than 20% of the maximum read count were discarded. The public reads were reprocessed in TCRdb via fastp at Q25 and MiXCR, keeping in-frame beta chains. All rows with the same CDR3 protein become a single entry with the most common DNA and genes. The V and J calls shown here were made by TCRdb, not taken from the authors' results. The sample includes 460,000 or so distinct CDR3 sequences, with around 25% observed a single time. The top ten clonotypes cover roughly 0.77% of the sample.

The chain joins TRBV28 to TRBJ1-5; a tentative D match to TRBD1 spans 6 bases. This receptor was obtained from a human donor in good health. Some libraries in this study had Jurkat cell RNA spiked in. The sequenced material came from naive CD8+ T cells from blood, with Jurkat cell RNA spiked in. Reading the label with the study, this specimen's cell subset or site is: FACS-sorted CD8+CD4-CCR7+CD45RA+ naive T cells. The CDR3: CATGGYQPQHF. The DNA sequence is TGTGCCACTGGGGGCTATCAGCCCCAGCATTTT.